This T cell receptor (beta chain) is drawn from a study of shared clonotypes between healthy human individuals (dated by TCRdb to about 2020). Study-wide context: The cohort included three men and a couple of women between 18 and 49 years of age. Per donor, leukapheresis produced somewhere between about 0.85 and 9.5 billion PBMCs. Per donor, three plates each were used for CD4 naive and CD4 memory, two for CD8 naive, and one for CD8 memory. To increase sequencing depth and limit assay-specific biases, TCR repertoire library preparation and sequencing were carried out by different laboratories using diverse techniques. To estimate repertoire size and how much clonotype sharing occurs between individuals, the study deeply sequenced the blood TCR repertoires of five healthy adults. Study-level results and caveats: When a few donors were compared, the shared fraction of clonotypes was roughly 5% for naive CD4, 3.5% to 4% for naive CD8, about 2.5% for memory CD4, and 0.4% for memory CD8. The genetic and exposure-history diversity represented was limited by the small number of donors. Based on pairwise subsampling, the degree of clonotype sharing among donors was expected to be affected by sequencing depth. Clonotypes shared by all four sorted-subset donors showed higher generation probabilities than non-shared clonotypes. Sampling was restricted to blood, and TCR repertoires in tissues likely differ from the TCR repertoires found in blood. Even with the large sequencing depth, rarefaction of the sorted-subset datasets indicated that sequencing was incomplete. Naive subsets generally had larger estimated clonotype richness than memory subsets did.

TCR CDR3 regions were amplified from genomic DNA by multiplex PCR using the deep immunoSEQ assay. Genomic DNA extracted from each cell subset was distributed evenly over all wells of several immunoSEQ 96-well plates, and each plate served as one replicate. Each replicate PCR for sorted subsets received 150 to 250 ng genomic DNA, equal to 28,000 or so T cell genomes. Purified libraries were quantified with a Qubit 3.0 fluorometer, sized on a Bioanalyzer 2100, and re-quantified with the KAPA Library Quantification kit. Each immunoSEQ 96-well plate was sequenced on its own single-read 150-cycle Illumina NextSeq 550 flow cell. From the authors' description of their analysis: Because the immunoSEQ output held only junctional sequences and lacked quality scores, the filtering could not match the filtering applied to full-length reads. Sequences were annotated with PyIR, a Python wrapper for IgBLAST v1.9, and V/J genes and CDR3 were assigned using IMGT germline references. Reads with weak V/J assignments (E-value above 1e-6), missing CDR3, stop codons, out-of-frame junctions, or ambiguous translated residues were removed. V3J clonotypes were defined as sequences sharing the same inferred V gene, J gene, and CDR3 amino acid sequence. The percentage overlap between two repertoires was calculated by dividing the number of shared unique clonotypes by the size of the smaller repertoire. Repertoire richness was assessed with RTK rarefaction, the Chao1 estimator, and Recon v2.1 estimates of unobserved clonotypes. Generation probabilities were computed with OLGA for all TCRbeta clonotypes obtained by the gDNA method from several donors. TCRdb provides this immuneACCESS table in a form limited to in-frame rearrangements. Some clones are lacking; in checked studies, under half of them reflect an unresolved V gene, and why the rest are absent is not known. That table furnishes V, J and clone size, whereas the DNA furnished D and trimming. This sample comprises about 2.2 million clones, around 93% of them detected only once. Clones ranked in the top ten supply less than 2% of the sample.

About this clone itself: Its antigen is not yet known. There are no base qualities to consult, and no much larger clone falls within one base. In the same sample, other DNA sequences code for this CDR3.

CD8 naive samples were CD45RO-negative cells positively selected for CCR7, giving a CD45RA+CCR7+ population that excluded TemRA cells. The donors were healthy, HIV-negative adults who had no recently reported acute infections or vaccinations. Only Caucasian adults living in Nashville, Tennessee, USA were represented among the donors. Blood was collected by leukapheresis, and PBMCs were isolated by Ficoll-Histopaque density gradient centrifugation and then cryopreserved in liquid nitrogen vapor phase. Analytical flow cytometry was used to check the purity and quantity of every magnetically sorted T cell population. Each sorted fraction had its genomic DNA isolated and then quantified by UV absorbance on a Nanodrop 2000c. The sample consisted of naive CD8+ T cells from PBMCs. What the cell subset or site label conveys for this sample: CD45RA+CCR7+. The receptor comes from a man between 18 and 29 years old in good health. Some clones in this sample may be carry-over from other donors' samples.

The CDR3 is CSVDGLNTEAFF. The DNA sequence reads TGCAGCGTTGACGGATTGAACACTGAAGCTTTCTTT. The V and J genes are TRBV29-1 and TRBJ1-1; too little of a D gene remains to name it. The CDR3 spans 12 residues, from the cysteine through the phenylalanine. Only the CDR3 part of the read is kept: 36 bases, read in frame from the first base. V is reduced by 3 bases and J by 0 bases, leaving a spacing of 5 bases between them. The germline V gene supplies CDR1 SQVTM and CDR2 ANQGSEA.